Sample share makes the clone carrying this T cell receptor beta chain medium-sized. The antigen is unknown. V lost 2 bases and J lost 5, with 10 bases in between. Germline CDR1 reads SEHNR; CDR2 reads FQNEAQ (reference sequence). The CDR3 runs 13 residues. The data belong to a study of metastatic and nonmetastatic thyroid tumors. Study in general: Comparison of repertoires was carried out across blood and tumor or nodule tissue from malignant and benign thyroid patients.

The authors' processing: Between-group CDR3 differences, defined by clinicopathological status, yielded a distant-metastasis classifier for papillary thyroid cancer. TCRdb ran MiXCR on the PCR reads. TCRdb assigned the V and J calls; the authors' analysis was not used. The table has roughly 6,900 clones, roughly a quarter seen once; the top ten hold 16%. General observations from the study: Relative to benign nodules, malignant thyroid tumors were reportedly characterized by significantly elevated TCR beta diversity in blood and tumor.

The entire patient cohort was treatment-naive prior to thyroid surgery. The chain links TRBV7-9 to TRBJ2-7; no reliable D call. The sequence was obtained from a male donor with papillary thyroid cancer or a benign thyroid nodule (not recorded which). Some clones in this sample may be carry-over from other donors' samples. The sample comprised adjacent normal tissue. The CDR3, as DNA: TGTGCCAGCAGCTTATTCGGGTTAGACGAGCAGTACTTC. Protein sequence: CASSLFGLDEQYF.